These 13 T cell receptor beta chains were sequenced from one sample in a study of vaccination effects on CD4 cells after COVID-19. Scientists isolated CD4+ T cells after a roughly ten-day culture period ended. For these TCRs, the target antigens are not known. Produced via immunoSEQ multiplex PCR; TCRdb's table is partial and in-frame only. The sample has about 53,000 clones, about three quarters seen once; the top ten hold 2.5% to 3.5%. The sample consisted of CD4+ T cells from PBMCs cultured without peptide, taken before COVID-19 vaccination. These receptors originate from a human donor who received a COVID-19 vaccine.

The genes are TRBV18 and TRBJ2-1; TRBD2 is a possible D gene (6 bases). CDR3 length: 19 amino acids. The V end was cut by 3 bases, the J end by 4 bases, with 25 bases between. Germline CDR1 and CDR2: KGHSH and LQKENI. The CDR3 sequence is CASSPRSGAPGLGYNEQFF. The CDR3 DNA reads TGTGCCAGCTCACCTCGTTCTGGGGCTCCGGGACTCGGATACAATGAGCAGTTCTTC.

This chain links TRBV29-1 with TRBJ1-4, with D possibly matching TRBD1 (5 bases). The germline gives CDR1 SQVTM, CDR2 ANQGSEA. The CDR3 totals 14 residues. V dropped 5 bases and J dropped 0 bases, with 10 bases sitting between them. CDR3 DNA: TGCAGCGTTAAGGGGACGGCAACTAATGAAAAACTGTTTTTT. Translation gives CSVKGTATNEKLFF.

The chain is built from TRBV6-6 and TRBJ1-3; D perhaps matches TRBD1 (5 bases). The CDR3 extends over 17 amino acids. Germline CDR1 reads MNHNY; CDR2 reads SVGAGI (reference sequence). Trimming took off 5 bases at V and 5 bases at J, with 22 bases between the two ends. DNA for the CDR3: TGTGCCAGCAGTCCGGGAGGATTAGGGGCAAGCAGAAACACCATATATTTT. Its translation: CASSPGGLGASRNTIYF.

V and J are TRBV12-3 or TRBV12-4 and TRBJ2-5; the D is unclear. The CDR3 has 13 residues. Trimming took off 1 base at V and 3 bases at J, with 6 bases between the two ends. The CDR3 region is CASSLGQKETQYF. The DNA of the CDR3 is TGTGCCAGCAGTTTAGGTCAGAAAGAGACCCAGTACTTC.

J is TRBJ1-5 and V is TRBV6-5; a weak D match, TRBD1 (6 bases). Germline CDR1 reads MNHEY; CDR2 reads SVGAGI. V was pared by 6 bases and J by 9 bases, with 15 bases between. This CDR3 has 13 residues. CDR3 sequence (DNA): TGTGCCAGCAGACCCGAGGGGGGAAGGCCCCAGCATTTT. Translation: CASRPEGGRPQHF.

This chain joins TRBV6-1 and TRBJ1-5, with D perhaps TRBD1 (6 bases). The CDR3 runs to 14 residues. Germline V CDR1 and CDR2: MNHNS, SASEGT. V was cut by 3 bases and J by 7 bases, with 13 bases left in between. The CDR3 DNA is TGTGCCAGCAGTGACCCCAGGGGTGGCCAGCCCCAGCATTTT. Protein sequence: CASSDPRGGQPQHF.

The rearrangement joins TRBV3-1 (or the pseudogene TRBV3-2) to TRBJ2-4, with 10 bases fitting TRBD2. Losses at the gene ends were 0 bases for V and 15 bases for J; bases not matched to a gene: 5. Germline lookup yields CDR1 LGHDT and CDR2 YNNKEL (reference sequence). The CDR3 sequence is 13 residues long. CDR3 sequence: CASSQEPSGRAYF. In DNA form, the CDR3 reads TGTGCCAGCAGCCAAGAACCAAGCGGGAGGGCGTACTTC.

V and J are TRBV6-5 and TRBJ1-6; D not resolved. The CDR3 runs 13 residues. The germline V and J ends were trimmed by 5 bases and 7 bases, with 9 bases remaining between them. Germline CDR1 MNHEY, CDR2 SVGAGI. Here the CDR3 DNA reads TGTGCCAGCAGTCACCGTACGAATTCACCCCTCCACTTT. Translation gives CASSHRTNSPLHF.

The genes are TRBV18 and TRBJ2-1; 9 nucleotides match TRBD2. The germline V gene has CDR1 KGHSH and CDR2 LQKENI. V gave up 6 bases and J gave up 6 bases; unmatched junction bases: 6. CDR3 length: 14 amino acids. The CDR3 DNA is TGTGCCAGCTCCCCGGGACTAGCCACCAATGAGCAGTTCTTC. This encodes CASSPGLATNEQFF.

The rearrangement joins TRBV7-3 to TRBJ2-1, with TRBD2 identical over 14 bases. J lost 3 bases, V lost 5 bases, and 6 bases had no gene match. The germline V gene has CDR1 SGHTA and CDR2 FQGTGA. The CDR3 runs to 17 residues. CDR3 sequence reads: CASSQTSGGAFYNEQFF. The CDR3 coding sequence is TGTGCCAGCAGCCAGACTAGCGGGGGGGCTTTCTACAATGAGCAGTTCTTC.

The CDR3, as DNA: TGCGCCAGCAGTTTCGGGGGGGCAGGACAAGAAAAACTGTTTTTT. Protein sequence: CASSFGGAGQEKLFF. The gene calls are TRBV5-1 and TRBJ1-4; maybe TRBD1 (6 bases). The CDR3 is 15 amino acids. CDR1 is SGHRS and CDR2 is YFSETQ in the germline V gene. V was cut by 5 bases and J by 8 bases, with 19 bases left in between.

The chain joins TRBV11-2 to TRBJ2-7; 11 nucleotides align to TRBD2. Germline lookup yields CDR1 SGHAT and CDR2 FQNNGV. The ends lost 7 bases at V and 0 bases at J; junction bases unmatched: 11. CDR3 length: 17 amino acids. CDR3 sequence reads: CASTISVTSGDSYEQYV. In DNA form, the CDR3 reads TGTGCCAGCACCATTTCAGTGACTAGCGGGGACTCCTACGAGCAGTACGTC.

The chain is built from TRBV27 and TRBJ2-2; possibly TRBD1 for D (5 bases). Trimming stripped 6 bases from V and 8 bases from J, with 16 bases between. The CDR3 covers 14 residues. Germline CDR1 MNHEY, CDR2 SMNVEV (reference sequence). The DNA for the CDR3 is TGTGCCAGCAGGCCGGGCAGGGTTACTGGGGAGCTGTTTTTT. It yields the protein CASRPGRVTGELFF.